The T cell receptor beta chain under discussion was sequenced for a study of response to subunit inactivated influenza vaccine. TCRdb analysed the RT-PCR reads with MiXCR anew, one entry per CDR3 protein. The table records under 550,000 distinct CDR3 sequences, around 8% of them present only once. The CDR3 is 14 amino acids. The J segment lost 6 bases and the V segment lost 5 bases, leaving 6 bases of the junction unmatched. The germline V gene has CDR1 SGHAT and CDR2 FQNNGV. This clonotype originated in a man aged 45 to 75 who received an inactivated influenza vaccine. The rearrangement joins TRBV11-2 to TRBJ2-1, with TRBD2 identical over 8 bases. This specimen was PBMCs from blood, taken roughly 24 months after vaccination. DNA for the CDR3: TGTGCCAGCAGCGCAAGACTAGCGACCAATGAGCAGTTCTTC. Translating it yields CASSARLATNEQFF.